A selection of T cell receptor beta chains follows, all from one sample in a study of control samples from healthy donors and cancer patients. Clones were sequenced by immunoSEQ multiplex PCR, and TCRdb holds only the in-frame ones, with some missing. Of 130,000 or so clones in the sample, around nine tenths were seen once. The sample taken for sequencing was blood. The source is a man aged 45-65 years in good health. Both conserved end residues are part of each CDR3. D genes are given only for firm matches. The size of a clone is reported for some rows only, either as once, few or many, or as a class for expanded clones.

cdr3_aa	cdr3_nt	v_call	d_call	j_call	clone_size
CASSPGPLGAFF	TGTGCCAGCAGCCCAGGGCCCCTCGGAGCTTTCTTT	TRBV6-5	-	TRBJ1-1	-
CASSLLAAGGPYEQYF	TGTGCCAGCAGTTTGCTCGCAGCAGGGGGCCCCTACGAGCAGTACTTC	TRBV27	TRBD1	TRBJ2-7	-
CASSLAGPQGGMSGYTF	TGCGCCAGCAGCTTGGCGGGCCCGCAGGGAGGGATGAGTGGCTACACCTTC	TRBV5-1	-	TRBJ1-2	-
CAISGTGDLGETQYF	TGTGCCATCAGTGGGACAGGGGACCTCGGAGAGACCCAGTACTTC	TRBV10-3	TRBD1	TRBJ2-5	-
CASSQSVPGQGLDTQYF	TGCGCCAGCAGCCAAAGCGTACCGGGACAGGGTCTAGATACGCAGTATTTT	TRBV4-1	TRBD1	TRBJ2-3	-
CATSDTLSGPASNTQYF	TGTGCCACCAGTGATACCTTGTCGGGGCCGGCGTCGAATACGCAGTATTTT	TRBV24-1	-	TRBJ2-3	-
CASSLRVQGNELDEKLFF	TGTGCCAGCAGCTTAAGGGTACAGGGTAACGAACTTGATGAAAAACTGTTTTTT	TRBV7-6	-	TRBJ1-4	-
CASSDRTSGQIDTQYF	TGTGCCAGCAGTGACCGGACTAGCGGACAGATAGATACGCAGTATTTT	TRBV6-2/TRBV6-3	TRBD2	TRBJ2-3	-
CAWSGGGPGELFF	TGTGCCTGGAGTGGCGGAGGACCCGGGGAGCTGTTTTTT	TRBV30	-	TRBJ2-2	-
CASSAGGPYEQYF	TGTGCCAGCAGCGCGGGGGGGCCCTACGAGCAGTACTTC	TRBV28	TRBD2	TRBJ2-7	-
CASSSTGVRTEAFF	TGTGCCAGCAGTTCGACAGGGGTAAGAACTGAAGCTTTCTTT	TRBV6-6	TRBD1	TRBJ1-1	few
CASSLQGRSPKYEQYF	TGTGCCAGCAGTCTCCAGGGGCGAAGTCCAAAGTACGAGCAGTACTTC	TRBV28	-	TRBJ2-7	-
CASSLDGQEINYGYTF	TGCGCCAGCAGCTTGGATGGACAGGAAATTAACTATGGCTACACCTTC	TRBV5-1	TRBD1	TRBJ1-2	once
CSASGDTNEKLFF	TGCAGTGCTAGTGGGGACACCAATGAAAAACTGTTTTTT	TRBV20-1	-	TRBJ1-4	-
CASNRTAGLGNQPQHF	TGTGCCAGCAACCGTACAGCGGGATTAGGCAATCAGCCCCAGCATTTT	TRBV7-9	-	TRBJ1-5	-
CASSAIAGVKETQYF	TGTGCCAGCAGCGCTATAGCGGGGGTCAAAGAGACCCAGTACTTC	TRBV7-9	TRBD2	TRBJ2-5	-
CASSPRGSDQETQYF	TGTGCCAGCAGCCCCAGGGGCAGTGACCAAGAGACCCAGTACTTC	TRBV9	-	TRBJ2-5	-
CASGVARTYEQYF	TGTGCCAGCGGCGTCGCTCGAACCTACGAGCAGTACTTC	TRBV11-2	-	TRBJ2-7	-
CSARSGETQYF	TGCAGTGCTAGGTCGGGGGAGACCCAGTACTTC	TRBV20-1	-	TRBJ2-5	-
CASSLQGAIAEQYF	TGTGCCAGCAGTCTGCAGGGGGCGATCGCCGAGCAGTACTTC	TRBV28	TRBD1	TRBJ2-7	-
CASSPLSRYNEQFF	TGTGCCAGCTCACCACTTAGCCGATACAATGAGCAGTTCTTC	TRBV18	-	TRBJ2-1	-
CASSLDRAQETQYF	TGCGCCAGCAGCTTGGACAGGGCTCAAGAGACCCAGTACTTC	TRBV5-1	-	TRBJ2-5	-
CASSIVLSGQGAGSGQPQHF	TGTGCCAGTAGTATAGTGCTGTCGGGACAGGGTGCCGGGAGCGGTCAGCCCCAGCATTTT	TRBV19	TRBD1	TRBJ1-5	-
CASSQESSGWGETQYF	TGCGCCAGCAGCCAAGAGAGCAGCGGGTGGGGAGAGACCCAGTACTTC	TRBV4-1	-	TRBJ2-5	-
CASSLVGGETQYF	TGTGCCAGCAGCTTAGTAGGTGGAGAGACCCAGTACTTC	TRBV7-8	-	TRBJ2-5	-
CAWSVPWAGRREKLFF	TGTGCCTGGAGTGTACCCTGGGCAGGGAGGCGTGAAAAACTGTTTTTT	TRBV30	-	TRBJ1-4	-
CAIKTSGGTIETQYF	TGTGCCATCAAAACTAGCGGGGGGACCATAGAGACCCAGTACTTC	TRBV10-3	TRBD2	TRBJ2-5	-
CASSQGGSSGAWADTQYF	TGCGCCAGCAGCCAAGGCGGGTCTAGCGGGGCGTGGGCAGATACGCAGTATTTT	TRBV4-1	TRBD2	TRBJ2-3	-
CASSKEGRRGGPPWRANVLTF	TGTGCCAGCAGCAAAGAAGGGAGGCGGGGGGGGCCCCCATGGAGGGCCAACGTCCTGACTTTC	TRBV21-1	-	TRBJ2-6	-
CASSPGQGREKLFF	TGTGCCAGCAGCCCGGGACAGGGTCGAGAAAAACTGTTTTTT	TRBV7-2	TRBD1	TRBJ1-4	-